This TCR beta chain is drawn from a study of shared clonotypes between healthy human individuals. Broader study findings: In the sorted subsets, rarefaction showed sequencing was incomplete despite large depth.

Donors comprised only Caucasian adults living in Nashville, Tennessee. Per germline, CDR1 SNHLY and CDR2 FYNNEI. The V end lost 8 bases, the J end lost 1 base, and 15 bases lay between the germline ends. The CDR3 spans 14 residues. In regard to this clone: Its cognate antigen is unknown.

Execution of the assay was at deep level. Genomic DNA (from each subset) was split evenly across several immunoSEQ plates. The protocol was immunoSEQ multiplex PCR, while the TCRdb copy is restricted to in-frame clones and leaves out a portion. The data show roughly 400,000 clones, with 95% to 97% seen just once and about 0.34% held by the top ten. Material: memory CD8+ T cells sorted from blood. Subset here: CD45RO+ cells pooled with CCR7-negative TemRA cells. This TCR was sampled from a man aged 25 to 40 in good health. V and J are TRBV2 and TRBJ2-7; D possibly matches TRBD1 or TRBD2 (6 bases each). The CDR3 here is CASRGLATSYEQYF. DNA of the CDR3: TGTGCCAGCCGGGGGCTAGCGACGTCCTACGAGCAGTACTTC. The full variable domain, rest sourced from reference TRBV2 and TRBJ2-7, is EPEVTQTPSHQVTQMGQEVILRCVPISNHLYFYWYRQILGQKVEFLVSFYNNEISEKSEIFDDQFSVERPDGSNFTLKIRSTKLEDSAMYFCASRGLATSYEQYFGPGTRLTVT.